These 18 T cell receptor beta chains share one sample of origin, sequenced in a study of T cell repertoires in cytomegalovirus infection. One entry per CDR3 protein, called by TCRdb with MiXCR from the reads. Of 150,000 to 200,000 distinct CDR3 sequences in the sample, roughly an eighth were seen once. Specimen: PBMCs. All receptors derive from a human donor in good health (CMV status not recorded). Some clones in this sample may be carry-over from other donors' samples.

This clonotype was detected only a few times. This chain links TRBV7-9 with TRBJ2-1, with 14 bases matching TRBD2. J was trimmed by 2 bases and V by 5 bases; bases with no gene match: 5. This CDR3 comprises 17 residues. CDR1 is SEHNR, CDR2 FQNEAQ, per germline (reference sequence). In DNA form, the CDR3 reads TGTGCCAGCAGCCAAGGGACTAGCGGGAGCACCTACAATGAGCAGTTCTTC. Residues: CASSQGTSGSTYNEQFF.

This clonotype showed up just a few times. CDR3 loop: CASSAGTITDTQYF. CDR3 sequence (DNA): TGTGCCAGCAGTGCCGGGACTATCACAGATACGCAGTATTTT. This chain links TRBV6-6 with TRBJ2-3; TRBD2 agrees at 7 bases. After removal of 5 bases from V and 2 bases from J, the junction contained 4 bases not matched to a gene. CDR1 is MNHNY, CDR2 SVGAGI, per germline (reference sequence). This CDR3 is 14 amino acids long.

The V gene is TRBV5-5, the J gene TRBJ2-7; D possibly corresponds to TRBD1 (6 bases). The CDR3 contains 14 residues. With 2 bases removed from V and 1 base from J, the gap between germline ends came to 10 bases. Germline V gene lookup returns CDR1 SGHKS and CDR2 YYEKEE (reference sequence). Written as DNA, the CDR3 is TGTGCCAGCAGCTTTGGGACACGTTCCTACGAGCAGTACTTC. It encodes CASSFGTRSYEQYF.

Only a few counts were recorded for this clonotype. This rearrangement joins TRBV6-2 or TRBV6-3 to TRBJ2-5, with 8 nucleotides matching TRBD2. The CDR3 contains 11 residues. Germline values: CDR1 MNHEY, CDR2 SVGEGT. V trimming: 8 bases; J trimming: 4 bases; junction bases outside the gene matches: 0. The CDR3 DNA follows: TGTGCCAGCGCGGGAGGAGAGACCCAGTACTTC. This codes for CASAGGETQYF.

There are a few counts of this clonotype. V gene TRBV29-1 combines with J gene TRBJ2-7; D is perhaps TRBD1 (6 bases). Trimming pared 1 base from V and 1 base from J, leaving 14 bases between. This CDR3 is 15 amino acids long. Germline V lookup: CDR1 SQVTM, CDR2 ANQGSEA. CDR3 in DNA: TGCAGCGTTGAAGTCCCGGACAGAAGTTCCTACGAGCAGTACTTC. It translates to CSVEVPDRSSYEQYF.

This clonotype came up many times. The V and J genes are TRBV7-8 and TRBJ2-1, with 11 nucleotides matching TRBD2. CDR1 and CDR2 from the germline V gene are SGHVS and FQNEAQ. V was pared by 5 bases and J by 7 bases, with 7 bases of the junction left unmatched. The CDR3 runs 15 residues. Here the CDR3 reads CASSPTSGSRNEQFF. In DNA, the CDR3 is TGTGCCAGCAGCCCTACTAGCGGGAGTAGGAATGAGCAGTTCTTC.

This clonotype was picked up many times. The J gene is TRBJ1-5, the V gene TRBV12-3 or TRBV12-4; a weak D match, TRBD1 (6 bases). The CDR3 has 15 amino acids. Trimming left V 8 bases short and J 4 bases short, with 18 bases between. The CDR3 sequence: CASSQGGQANQPQHF. CDR3 in DNA: TGTGCCAGCTCACAGGGTGGCCAAGCGAATCAGCCCCAGCATTTT.

This chain joins TRBV5-1 and TRBJ1-1; D is ambiguous. The CDR3 consists of 15 residues. Deletions cut 0 bases from V and 1 base from J, with 10 bases between. CDR1 is SGHRS and CDR2 is YFSETQ in the germline V gene. For the CDR3, the DNA is TGCGCCAGCAGCTTGGGTCAGAGAAGGAACACTGAAGCTTTCTTT. This gives the protein CASSLGQRRNTEAFF.

The rearrangement uses TRBV25-1 and TRBJ2-6; D is ambiguous. The CDR3 spans 16 residues. Germline V gene lookup returns CDR1 MGHDK and CDR2 SYGVNS. V dropped 5 bases and J dropped 0 bases, with 11 bases sitting between them. The CDR3 is CASSRSGNSGANVLTF. DNA for the CDR3: TGTGCCAGCAGTCGGTCCGGCAACTCTGGGGCCAACGTCCTGACTTTC. The full variable domain, its missing parts supplied by reference TRBV25-1 and TRBJ2-6, is EADIYQTPRYLVIGTGKKITLECSQTMGHDKMYWYQQDPGMELHLIHYSYGVNSTEKGDLSSESTVSRIRTEHFPLTLESARPSHTSQYLCASSRSGNSGANVLTFGAGSRLTVL.

V and J are TRBV7-3 and TRBJ1-5; D perhaps matches TRBD1 (5 bases). V shed 5 bases and J shed 10 bases, with 15 bases lying between them. The germline V gene encodes CDR1 SGHTA and CDR2 FQGTGA. This CDR3 is built from 13 residues. The CDR3: CASSTGPNHPQHF. Written as DNA, the CDR3 is TGTGCCAGCAGCACAGGTCCCAACCATCCCCAGCATTTT.

CDR3 protein: CSVRDWNSGNTIYF. Here the CDR3 DNA reads TGCAGCGTTCGGGACTGGAACTCTGGAAACACCATATATTTT. The chain uses TRBV29-1 and TRBJ1-3; TRBD1 is a possible D gene (5 bases). This CDR3 has 14 residues. V was pared by 5 bases and J by 0 bases, with 11 bases between. The V gene's germline CDR1 is SQVTM and CDR2 ANQGSEA.

This clonotype was counted at least ten times. The DNA of the CDR3 is TGTGCCAGCAGCCACGTCCGAAGGCTACCAGTACCCAGGAATCAGCCCCAGCATTTT. Encoded protein: CASSHVRRLPVPRNQPQHF. V gene TRBV28 combines with J gene TRBJ1-5; D is unresolved. CDR1 and CDR2 from the germline V gene are MDHEN and SYDVKM. Trimming took 6 bases from V and 4 from J, leaving 28 bases between them. CDR3 length: 19 amino acids.

This clonotype was seen at least ten times. The genes are TRBV7-2 and TRBJ2-3; 10 bases line up with TRBD2. CDR3 length equals 14 residues. Losses at the gene ends were 3 bases for V and 6 bases for J; bases not matched to a gene: 3. The V gene's germline CDR1 is SGHTA and CDR2 FQGNSA. The CDR3 is CASSFSSGGDTQYF. The CDR3, as DNA: TGTGCCAGCAGCTTTTCTAGCGGGGGTGATACGCAGTATTTT. Full variable domain (remainder filled in from reference TRBV7-2 and TRBJ2-3): GAGVSQSPSNKVTEKGKDVELRCDPISGHTALYWYRQSLGQGLEFLIYFQGNSAPDKSGLPSDRFSAERTGGSVSTLTIQRTQQEDSAVYLCASSFSSGGDTQYFGPGTRLTVL.

A few counts support this clonotype. The CDR3 here is CSATRTGGVLRGEKLFF. The CDR3 DNA follows: TGCAGTGCCACCCGGACAGGGGGCGTTCTTAGGGGTGAAAAACTGTTTTTT. V is TRBV20-1 and J is TRBJ1-4; 11 bases match TRBD1. The germline gives CDR1 DFQATT, CDR2 SNEGSKA (reference sequence). J gave up 7 bases and V 6 bases, and 16 bases lay outside the gene matches. This CDR3 comprises 17 residues.

This clonotype was found many times. The V call is TRBV27, the J call TRBJ2-1, with TRBD1 identical over 10 bases. CDR3 size: 15 residues. The V gene's germline CDR1 is MNHEY and CDR2 SMNVEV (reference sequence). V shed 3 bases, J shed 6 bases, and the junction held 5 bases outside the gene matches. This CDR3 reads CASSFGTGAFNEQFF. The CDR3 bases are TGTGCCAGCAGTTTCGGGACAGGGGCATTCAATGAGCAGTTCTTC.

The rearrangement uses TRBV3-1 and TRBJ2-1; 8 bases align to TRBD2. CDR3 length: 16 residues. Germline assignment: CDR1 LGHDT and CDR2 YNNKEL (reference sequence). V shed 4 bases and J 3 bases; nucleotides not matched to a gene: 8. CDR3 coding DNA: TGTGCCAGCAGCCCCCTTCGGCGGGGGGTCTACAATGAGCAGTTCTTC. It codes for CASSPLRRGVYNEQFF.

Notes on this clonotype: Mismatch with germline at one junction end may stem from a read error. The V call is TRBV15, the J call TRBJ2-1; no firm D call. The germline V gene encodes CDR1 LNHNV and CDR2 YYDKDF (reference sequence). This CDR3 region has 12 residues. CDR3: CATIGRADDQFF. CDR3 coding DNA: TGTGCCACCATCGGAAGGGCCGATGACCAGTTCTTC.

The J gene is TRBJ1-1, the V gene TRBV10-3; 8 nucleotides agree with TRBD1. Germline lookup yields CDR1 ENHRY and CDR2 SYGVKD. Trimming removed 6 bases from V and 4 bases from J; junction bases left unmatched: 4. The CDR3 length is 13 residues. The CDR3 here is CAIRAGGGTEAFF. The CDR3 DNA follows: TGTGCCATCAGAGCAGGGGGCGGCACTGAAGCTTTCTTT.